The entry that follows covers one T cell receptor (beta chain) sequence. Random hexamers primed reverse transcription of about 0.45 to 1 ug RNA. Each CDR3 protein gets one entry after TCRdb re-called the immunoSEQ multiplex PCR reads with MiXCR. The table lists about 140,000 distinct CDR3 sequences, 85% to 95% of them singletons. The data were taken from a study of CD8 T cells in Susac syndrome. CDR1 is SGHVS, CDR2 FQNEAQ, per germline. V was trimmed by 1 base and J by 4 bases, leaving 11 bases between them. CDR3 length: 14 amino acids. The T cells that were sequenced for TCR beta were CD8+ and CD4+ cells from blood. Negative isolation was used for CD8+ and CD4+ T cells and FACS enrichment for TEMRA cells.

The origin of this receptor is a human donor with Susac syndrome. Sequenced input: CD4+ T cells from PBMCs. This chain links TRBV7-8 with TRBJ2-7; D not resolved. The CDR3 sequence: CASSLGGGGYEQYF. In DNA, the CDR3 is TGTGCCAGCAGCTTAGGGGGTGGTGGGTACGAGCAGTACTTC.